This T cell receptor (beta chain) is drawn from a study of blood T cell repertoires in COVID-19. On the study more broadly: Researchers got acute and convalescent COVID-19 samples from the United States, Italy and Spain. In each case, the material was cDNA or gDNA derived from T cells, B-cell-depleted T cells, or PBMCs.

Profiled with immunoSEQ multiplex PCR; TCRdb holds only in-frame clones, not every one. The table includes 35,000 to 50,000 clones, about 70% detected once. The V end lost 7 bases, the J end lost 1 base, and 15 bases lay between the germline ends. This CDR3 comprises 15 residues. Germline CDR1 and CDR2: MNHEY and SVGAGI. The sample consisted of peripheral blood. The gene calls are TRBV6-5 and TRBJ2-3, with D maybe TRBD2 (7 bases). The sequence was collected from a man between 65 and 85 years old with active or convalescent COVID-19. This chain's CDR3 is CASTAGGGGTDTQYF. DNA for the CDR3: TGTGCCAGCACGGCCGGAGGGGGGGGCACAGATACGCAGTATTTT.